This T cell receptor beta chain was documented in a study of blood T cell repertoires in COVID-19. V was pared by 4 bases and J by 3 bases, with 3 bases of the junction left unmatched. This CDR3 is built from 14 residues. CDR1 MNHEY and CDR2 SMNVEV come from the germline V gene (reference sequence). Assay used: immunoSEQ multiplex PCR; TCRdb lists only in-frame clones, some missing. The sample has some 240,000 clones; approximately 86% are singletons. Material for sequencing was PBMCs or T cells enriched from blood (not recorded which). The V gene is TRBV27, the J gene TRBJ1-5; 7 bases are a match to TRBD1. The TCR sequence derives from a woman aged 35 to 49 with acute COVID-19. DNA of the CDR3: TGTGCCAGCAGTTCGACAGGGTTCAATCAGCCCCAGCATTTT. It yields the protein CASSSTGFNQPQHF.